Below, 9 T cell receptor beta chains from the same sample are listed, as sequenced in a study of T cell responses to AZD1222 COVID-19 vaccine. Assay: immunoSEQ multiplex PCR; the TCRdb copy retains only in-frame clones and omits some. There are approximately 100,000 clones in the sample; more than 90% occur only once, and roughly 2.2% lies in the top ten. Sequenced material: peripheral blood, taken on day 0 of AZD1222 vaccination. Every receptor here comes from an adult in good health.

The chain joins TRBV28 to TRBJ1-2; D may be TRBD1 (6 bases). Germline V gene data show CDR1 as MDHEN and CDR2 as SYDVKM. V dropped 8 bases and J dropped 8 bases, with 21 bases sitting between them. The CDR3 contains 14 residues. The CDR3 loop is CASGPAYRDPGYTF. The CDR3 DNA is TGTGCCAGCGGACCTGCATACAGGGATCCCGGCTACACCTTC.

The chain employs TRBV14 and TRBJ1-2; D unresolved. Per germline, CDR1 SGHDN and CDR2 FVKESK. This CDR3 comprises 14 residues. V lost 3 bases and J 3 bases, leaving 11 bases between the germline ends. CDR3 loop: CASSHLQEHYGYTF. CDR3 nucleotides: TGTGCCAGCAGCCACTTGCAGGAACACTATGGCTACACCTTC.

This clone was recorded only once. The CDR3: CASSDVRQGYTF. CDR3 nucleotide sequence: TGTGCCAGCAGTGACGTGAGGCAAGGCTACACCTTC. The chain employs TRBV6-4 and TRBJ1-2; no clear D gene. V was cut by 2 bases and J by 8 bases, with 9 bases left in between. CDR1 is MRHNA and CDR2 is SNTAGT in the germline V gene. This CDR3 spans 12 amino acids.

The chain has TRBV27 and TRBJ2-2, with a weak D call TRBD2 (5 bases). Trimming shortened V by 8 bases and J by 2 bases, and 18 bases separated the two germline ends. Germline CDR1 reads MNHEY; CDR2 reads SMNVEV (reference sequence). The CDR3 is 16 amino acids. In DNA form, the CDR3 reads TGTGCCAGCGGGCCTAGGGCGGGCCTAAACACCGGGGAGCTGTTTTTT. Translating gives CASGPRAGLNTGELFF.

This chain connects TRBV19 to TRBJ1-6; D may be TRBD1 (5 bases). The germline V and J ends were trimmed by 5 bases and 6 bases, with 14 bases remaining between them. This CDR3 is 15 amino acids long. Germline V gene lookup returns CDR1 LNHDA and CDR2 SQIVND (reference sequence). CDR3 loop: CASSAGLIINSPLHF. CDR3 in DNA: TGTGCCAGTAGTGCGGGACTGATAATTAATTCACCCCTCCACTTT.

This sequence joins TRBV7-2 and TRBJ2-3; a possible D gene is TRBD2 (6 bases). The ends were cut back, 3 bases at V and 7 bases at J, with 8 bases in the middle. Looked up from germline, CDR1 is SGHTA and CDR2 is FQGNSA. The length of the CDR3 is 12 residues. The CDR3 DNA follows: TGTGCCAGCAGCTTCCGGGAGAATACGCAGTATTTT. The encoded protein is CASSFRENTQYF.

This clone was recorded only once. This chain links TRBV28 with TRBJ1-1, with a tentative D call TRBD1 (6 bases). Per germline, CDR1 MDHEN and CDR2 SYDVKM. The CDR3 is 12 amino acids. Trimming pared 7 bases from V and 3 bases from J, leaving 9 bases between. In nucleotides, the CDR3 is TGTGCCAGCAAAAGGGGGTACACTGAAGCTTTCTTT. Translation: CASKRGYTEAFF.

On this clone: Different DNA sequences within this sample yield the same CDR3. The chain couples TRBV5-1 to TRBJ1-1, with D tentatively TRBD1 (5 bases). V gave up 2 bases and J gave up 5 bases, with 10 bases separating them. The CDR3 extends over 13 amino acids. Germline assignment: CDR1 SGHRS and CDR2 YFSETQ. In DNA form, the CDR3 reads TGCGCCAGCAGCTTTACAGGAGAAACTGAAGCTTTCTTT. It codes for CASSFTGETEAFF.

The gene calls are TRBV5-1 and TRBJ1-3; D not resolved. This CDR3 contains 15 residues. The V and J ends lost 4 bases and 0 bases respectively, with 11 bases between them. CDR1 SGHRS and CDR2 YFSETQ come from the germline V gene. DNA of the CDR3: TGCGCCAGCAGCAAGGGCGAAAGCTCTGGAAACACCATATATTTT. As protein: CASSKGESSGNTIYF. The entire variable domain, with the rest obtained from reference TRBV5-1 and TRBJ1-3, is as follows: KAGVTQTPRYLIKTRGQQVTLSCSPISGHRSVSWYQQTPGQGLQFLFEYFSETQRNKGNFPGRFSGRQFSNSRSEMNVSTLELGDSALYLCASSKGESSGNTIYFGEGSWLTVV.